This T cell receptor beta chain was found in a study of T cells after yellow fever vaccination (dated by TCRdb to about 2019). For the wider study: The SMART-Seq v4 Ultra Low Input RNA kit was used to prepare libraries from fractions with low cell numbers. To follow T-cell clones before and after primary and booster YFV17D yellow fever vaccination, bulk TCR alpha and beta repertoires were sequenced over time. Two healthy male donors, one aged 18 to 30 and one aged 30 to 40 years, made up the cohort. Blood samples were taken at several timepoints before and after primary and secondary immunization, and bulk PBMC replicates and cell subsets were isolated. General study outcomes and caveats: Only a couple of donors were included in the study, so the extent to which the findings can be generalized is limited. Most clones expanded after primary vaccination were re-detected after the booster (almost 97% of CD4 and 80% to 90% of CD8), suggesting broad memory maintenance. The secondary T-cell response was found to be weaker but faster than the primary response, with a peak reached on day 5 rather than on day 15. A small share of clonotypes was detected in both CD4 and CD8 compartments, with the overlap likely arising from convergent recombination. Because abundant contaminating clonotypes from the bulk population could be contained in FACS-sorted repertoires, computational filtering was required.

On this clonotype itself: Which antigen it targets is not known. The sample holds no much larger clone one base away, and base qualities are not on file.

TCR cDNA was made using 5'RACE template switching, a step that added a universal primer site and unique molecular identifiers. Priming for cDNA synthesis came from both the TCR alpha and TCR beta constant segments. Library amplification involved two PCR steps, and the second step added sample barcodes and sequencing adapters. Sequencing of libraries was done on Illumina HiSeq 2500 (2x100 bp) or NovaSeq (2x150 bp). The original pipeline was this. Reads were demultiplexed and collapsed into UMI consensus sequences with MIGEC, and V(D)J alignment was performed with MiXCR. Using edgeR on replicate PBMC samples, clonotypes were called vaccine-responding if FDR was below 0.01 and the log2 fold change was above 5 up to day 15. Each bulk clonotype received a CD4 or CD8 identity based on whether the sequenced CD4 or CD8 repertoire contained that clonotype at higher abundance. TCRdb cleaned the public reads at Q25 with fastp, built clones with MiXCR and kept in-frame beta chains. For every CDR3 protein sequence, its rows merge into one entry that carries the most common genes and DNA. These V and J calls derive from TCRdb rather than the authors' analysis. A total of almost 600,000 distinct CDR3 sequences appear in this sample, about 13% of them only once. The ten largest clones represent over 12% of the sample.

The CDR3 numbers 15 residues from cysteine through phenylalanine. The kept DNA is CDR3 alone, 45 bases in frame from the first base. V and J lose 4 bases and 7 bases, and a span of 20 bases separates them. CDR1 and CDR2, looked up from the germline V gene (reference sequence), are DFQATT and SNEGSKA. The treatment or condition label corresponds to: live attenuated yellow fever vaccine strain. Two biological replicates of bulk PBMCs were collected at each blood-draw timepoint. A standard Ficoll-Paque protocol was used to isolate PBMCs from peripheral blood. RNA was extracted with TriZol from bulk PBMCs, CD4 and CD8 fractions, and dextramer-positive and dextramer-negative fractions.

The TCR sequence derives from a man younger than 40 who received the YFV17D yellow fever vaccine. This sample comprised PBMCs, obtained on the day of the yellow fever booster vaccination. This sequence uses TRBV20-1 and TRBJ1-5; D gene: possibly TRBD1, on 5 matching bases. The CDR3 sequence is CSAKLGPGLSQPQHF. DNA sequence: TGCAGTGCTAAACTAGGTCCGGGGCTGTCACAGCCCCAGCATTTT.